This record looks at one T cell receptor (beta chain) sequence and its context. Its antigen is not known. This entry is derived from a study of T cells in localized non-small cell lung cancer. Study observations and caveats: Clonality peaked in uninvolved adjacent lung rather than tumor.

Method: immunoSEQ multiplex PCR; TCRdb's copy keeps in-frame clones and lacks some. This table has 35,000 to 40,000 clones, approximately 80% appearing once. Germline V gene sequence: CDR1 SGHRS, CDR2 YFSETQ. V dropped 3 bases and J dropped 16; count of bases not matched to a gene: 11. The CDR3 consists of 13 residues. Sequencing was performed on peripheral blood, taken before any cancer treatment. The rearrangement joins TRBV5-1 to TRBJ1-4; TRBD1 matches 8 bases. The receptor was isolated from a male donor at least 60 years old with stage III squamous cell lung carcinoma. CDR3 sequence reads: CASSSGPGGTGFF. CDR3 DNA: TGCGCCAGCAGCTCGGGACCAGGGGGCACGGGGTTTTTT.